This passage covers 30 T cell receptor beta chains from one sample sequenced in a study of blood T cell repertoires in COVID-19. Data came from immunoSEQ multiplex PCR; TCRdb stores just in-frame clones and leaves some out. Of roughly 100,000 clones detected, about 80% appear once; the ten largest clones hold around 4%. Sequencing was performed on peripheral blood. The receptors stem from a man aged 60 to 69 with acute or convalescent COVID-19.

The chain links TRBV19 to TRBJ1-2; D is undetermined. This CDR3 region has 16 residues. Germline loops: CDR1 LNHDA, CDR2 SQIVND (reference sequence). Between the trimmed V and J ends, which lost 7 bases and 2 bases, there was a span of 20 bases. This CDR3 reads CASTARGGTANYGYTF. The CDR3 DNA follows: TGTGCCAGTACCGCTCGAGGTGGCACGGCAAACTATGGCTACACCTTC.

J is TRBJ2-1 and V is TRBV30; 9 nucleotides line up with TRBD2. The CDR3 spans 15 residues. V gave up 2 bases and J gave up 6 bases; unmatched junction bases: 8. CDR1 is GTSNPN, CDR2 SVGIG, per germline (reference sequence). In DNA, the CDR3 is TGTGCCTGGAGTTGGGGCGGGGGGGCCACCAATGAGCAGTTCTTC. Protein product: CAWSWGGGATNEQFF.

The chain is built from TRBV27 and TRBJ2-2; D remains unclear. V was shortened by 3 bases and J by 0 bases, with 11 bases between the two germline ends. CDR3 length equals 16 residues. CDR1 is MNHEY, CDR2 SMNVEV, per germline (reference sequence). The CDR3 nucleotides read TGTGCCAGCAGTTTCGGCACAGTTTCGAACACCGGGGAGCTGTTTTTT. It codes for CASSFGTVSNTGELFF.

V gene TRBV3-1 (or the pseudogene TRBV3-2) combines with J gene TRBJ2-7, with 11 bases fitting TRBD2. V was pared by 3 bases and J by 2 bases, with 3 bases of the junction left unmatched. This CDR3 has 15 amino acids. Germline CDR1 and CDR2: LGHDT and YNNKEL (reference sequence). The chain's CDR3 is CASSQTSGNTYEQYV. The CDR3 bases are TGTGCCAGCAGCCAGACTAGCGGGAACACCTACGAGCAGTACGTC.

V gene TRBV4-2 combines with J gene TRBJ1-2; D is ambiguous. The germline V and J ends were trimmed by 1 base and 8 bases, with 8 bases remaining between them. The CDR3 covers 12 residues. Germline assignment: CDR1 LGHNA and CDR2 YNFKEQ. CDR3 coding DNA: TGTGCCAGCAGCCAAGTGGAGAGAGGCTACACCTTC. Amino acids: CASSQVERGYTF.

V gene TRBV19 combines with J gene TRBJ2-1, with 12 bases fitting TRBD2. CDR1 is LNHDA and CDR2 is SQIVND in the germline V gene (reference sequence). The CDR3 length is 18 residues. The V and J ends lost 4 bases and 8 bases, in that order; junction bases with no gene match: 15. CDR3 amino acids: CASSKRGLAGGPWDEQFF. The CDR3 bases are TGTGCCAGTAGTAAGAGGGGGCTAGCGGGAGGGCCATGGGATGAGCAGTTCTTC. Looking up the rest from reference TRBV19 and TRBJ2-1 gives the full variable domain: DGGITQSPKYLFRKEGQNVTLSCEQNLNHDAMYWYRQDPGQGLRLIYYSQIVNDFQKGDIAEGYSVSREKKESFPLTVTSAQKNPTAFYLCASSKRGLAGGPWDEQFFGPGTRLTVL.

The gene calls are TRBV19 and TRBJ2-3; 8 nucleotides match TRBD2. V was pared by 5 bases and J by 6 bases, with 7 bases of the junction left unmatched. The length of the CDR3 is 14 residues. Germline values: CDR1 LNHDA, CDR2 SQIVND (reference sequence). CDR3 in amino acids: CASSLGTSVDTQYF. CDR3 DNA: TGTGCCAGTAGTCTGGGGACTAGTGTTGATACGCAGTATTTT.

This chain joins TRBV6-1 and TRBJ1-5, with 10 bases matching TRBD1. Losses at the gene ends were 0 bases for V and 0 bases for J; bases not matched to a gene: 8. The CDR3 has 19 amino acids. The germline CDR1 and CDR2 sequences are MNHNS and SASEGT. CDR3 protein: CASSEAGDRGIYSNQPQHF. In DNA, the CDR3 is TGTGCCAGCAGTGAAGCAGGGGACAGGGGAATCTATAGCAATCAGCCCCAGCATTTT.

The rearrangement uses TRBV19 and TRBJ1-1, with TRBD1 matching 7 bases. Germline V gives CDR1 LNHDA, CDR2 SQIVND (reference sequence). The CDR3 runs 14 residues. V lost 3 bases to trimming and J lost 6 bases; unmatched junction nucleotides: 7. CDR3 sequence (DNA): TGTGCCAGTAGTATGGGCGACAGGGAGTCTGAAGCTTTCTTT. It specifies CASSMGDRESEAFF.

This clone was seen only a few times. The rearrangement uses TRBV29-1 and TRBJ2-5; 7 nucleotides match TRBD1. Losses at the gene ends were 7 bases for V and 5 bases for J; bases not matched to a gene: 10. This CDR3 contains 13 residues. From germline, CDR1 is SQVTM and CDR2 ANQGSEA. The CDR3 protein is CSGRTGVGETQYF. CDR3 bases: TGCAGCGGGCGAACAGGGGTCGGGGAGACCCAGTACTTC.

V usage is TRBV18 and J usage is TRBJ2-1, with a possible D match to TRBD1 (6 bases). The CDR3 has 14 residues. Germline V lookup: CDR1 KGHSH, CDR2 LQKENI. V lost 6 bases and J 5 bases, leaving 14 bases between the germline ends. The CDR3 loop is CASSNTNRDNEQFF. The CDR3 nucleotides are TGTGCCAGCTCGAACACTAACAGGGACAATGAGCAGTTCTTC.

This clone was found once. The CDR3 region has the DNA TGTGCCAGCAGCTTAGGGACTAGGGGTAATGAGCAGTTCTTC. Protein product: CASSLGTRGNEQFF. The V gene is TRBV5-8, the J gene TRBJ2-1; 8 bases map to TRBD2. Losses at the gene ends were 2 bases for V and 7 bases for J; bases not matched to a gene: 5. This CDR3 region has 14 residues. The germline CDR1 and CDR2 sequences are SGHTS and YDEGEE.

This clone was observed a few times. This chain joins TRBV5-4 and TRBJ2-2, with 8 nucleotides matching TRBD1. CDR3 length: 15 residues. Germline CDR1 reads SGHNT; CDR2 reads YYREEE (reference sequence). V dropped 2 bases and J dropped 5; count of bases not matched to a gene: 5. CDR3 sequence: CASSFGRGQTGELFF. The CDR3 bases are TGTGCCAGCAGCTTTGGCAGGGGGCAAACCGGGGAGCTGTTTTTT. Variable domain in full (rest from reference TRBV5-4 and TRBJ2-2): ETGVTQSPTHLIKTRGQQVTLRCSSQSGHNTVSWYQQALGQGPQFIFQYYREEENGRGNFPPRFSGLQFPNYSSELNVNALELDDSALYLCASSFGRGQTGELFFGEGSRLTVL.

The genes are TRBV11-3 and TRBJ2-3; 9 nucleotides align to TRBD2. The CDR3 runs to 19 residues. Germline V gene lookup returns CDR1 SGHNT and CDR2 YENEEA. Trimming cost V 1 base and J 0 bases; bases outside gene matches: 11. The CDR3 reads CASSLGSSGGSSSTDTQYF. DNA of the CDR3: TGTGCCAGCAGCTTAGGGTCCAGCGGGGGGTCTTCTAGCACAGATACGCAGTATTTT. Full variable domain (remainder filled in from reference TRBV11-3 and TRBJ2-3): EAGVVQSPRYKIIEKKQPVAFWCNPISGHNTLYWYLQNLGQGPELLIRYENEEAVDDSQLPKDRFSAERLKGVDSTLKIQPAELGDSAVYLCASSLGSSGGSSSTDTQYFGPGTRLTVL.

The rearrangement joins TRBV5-1 to TRBJ2-3; a possible D gene is TRBD2 (6 bases). The germline V gene has CDR1 SGHRS and CDR2 YFSETQ. There are 16 residues in the CDR3. V shed 0 bases and J shed 3 bases, with 14 bases lying between them. The CDR3 here is CASSLGATSVTDTQYF. CDR3 bases: TGCGCCAGCAGCTTGGGGGCGACTAGTGTAACAGATACGCAGTATTTT. Using reference TRBV5-1 and TRBJ2-3 for the parts outside the CDR3, the full variable domain is KAGVTQTPRYLIKTRGQQVTLSCSPISGHRSVSWYQQTPGQGLQFLFEYFSETQRNKGNFPGRFSGRQFSNSRSEMNVSTLELGDSALYLCASSLGATSVTDTQYFGPGTRLTVL.

The chain carries TRBV15 and TRBJ2-3; D perhaps matches TRBD2 (6 bases). Deletions cut 5 bases from V and 0 bases from J, with 12 bases between. The CDR3 is 15 residues long. CDR1 is LNHNV, CDR2 YYDKDF, per germline (reference sequence). DNA of the CDR3: TGTGCCACCAGCCTTACCGGGACTAGCACAGATACGCAGTATTTT. This sequence encodes CATSLTGTSTDTQYF.

This chain links TRBV24-1 with TRBJ1-2; D is undetermined. The CDR3 length is 11 residues. Germline V gives CDR1 KGHDR, CDR2 SFDVKD. The germline V and J ends were trimmed by 4 bases and 4 bases, with 3 bases remaining between them. This CDR3 reads CATSDGYGYTF. CDR3 coding DNA: TGTGCCACCAGTGACGGCTATGGCTACACCTTC.

This chain connects TRBV19 to TRBJ2-2; D may be TRBD1 (5 bases). The CDR3 contains 13 residues. The V end lost 5 bases, the J end lost 9 bases, and 13 bases lay between the germline ends. The germline V gene encodes CDR1 LNHDA and CDR2 SQIVND (reference sequence). The chain's CDR3 is CASSSRVPRELFF. CDR3 nucleotides: TGTGCCAGTAGTTCCAGGGTCCCCCGGGAGCTGTTTTTT.

The chain joins TRBV11-2 to TRBJ2-1, with 8 bases identical to TRBD2. The CDR3 sequence is 15 residues long. The V and J ends lost 7 bases and 2 bases, in that order; junction bases with no gene match: 7. Germline loops: CDR1 SGHAT, CDR2 FQNNGV. The CDR3 sequence is CASTRTSGAYNEQFF. The DNA for the CDR3 is TGTGCCAGCACCCGTACTAGCGGAGCCTACAATGAGCAGTTCTTC.

This rearrangement joins TRBV7-9 to TRBJ2-2; weak D call: TRBD2 (6 bases). Germline lookup yields CDR1 SEHNR and CDR2 FQNEAQ (reference sequence). V dropped 5 bases and J dropped 4 bases, with 8 bases sitting between them. The CDR3 runs to 13 residues. The CDR3 loop reads CASSPTSTGELFF. As DNA, the CDR3 is TGTGCCAGCAGCCCGACTAGCACCGGGGAGCTGTTTTTT.

This clone was observed many times. This rearrangement joins TRBV30 to TRBJ2-2; D perhaps matches TRBD1 (5 bases). CDR3 length equals 14 residues. V dropped 0 bases and J dropped 6 bases, with 11 bases sitting between them. Germline V CDR1 and CDR2: GTSNPN, SVGIG (reference sequence). The CDR3 DNA reads as TGTGCCTGGAGTGTACAGGAGTGGGCCGGGGAGCTGTTTTTT. Translation: CAWSVQEWAGELFF.

J is TRBJ1-2 and V is TRBV19; TRBD1 agrees at 11 bases. The CDR3 totals 18 residues. From germline, CDR1 is LNHDA and CDR2 SQIVND (reference sequence). Germline trimming cut 7 bases from V and 5 bases from J; bases unmatched to any gene: 18. CDR3 loop: CASNSVGAGTGGGYGYTF. CDR3 nucleotides: TGTGCCAGTAACTCGGTTGGAGCCGGGACAGGGGGGGGATATGGCTACACCTTC.

This chain uses TRBV2 with TRBJ1-1; maybe TRBD1 (5 bases). The CDR3 has 14 residues. V was trimmed by 5 bases and J by 0 bases, leaving 10 bases between them. Per the germline V gene, CDR1 is SNHLY and CDR2 is FYNNEI. Written as DNA, the CDR3 is TGTGCCAGCAGTATCAGGGCCCTGAACACTGAAGCTTTCTTT. Protein sequence: CASSIRALNTEAFF.

The chain uses TRBV3-1 (or the pseudogene TRBV3-2) and TRBJ1-5, with D possibly being TRBD1 (6 bases). V was shortened by 2 bases and J by 3 bases, with 11 bases between the two germline ends. The CDR3 runs to 15 residues. Germline V gene sequence: CDR1 LGHDT, CDR2 YNNKEL (reference sequence). Written as DNA, the CDR3 is TGTGCCAGCAGCCAAACTACAGGGATCAATCAGCCCCAGCATTTT. It yields the protein CASSQTTGINQPQHF.

This clone was recorded a few times. The chain links TRBV4-3 to TRBJ2-3; 8 bases are shared with TRBD2. CDR1 is LGHNA and CDR2 is YSLEER in the germline V gene. V lost 2 bases and J lost 1; bases outside the gene matches: 8. This CDR3 contains 17 residues. In DNA form, the CDR3 reads TGCGCCAGCAGCCAACTACCTTTGACTAGCGGCACAGATACGCAGTATTTT. Its translation is CASSQLPLTSGTDTQYF.

This chain connects TRBV7-2 to TRBJ1-5; TRBD1 might be the D (5 bases). This CDR3 is 15 amino acids long. Germline V gives CDR1 SGHTA, CDR2 FQGNSA. Trimming removed 1 base from V and 6 bases from J, with 13 bases in between. CDR3 loop: CASSLGEGASQPQHF. The CDR3 DNA sequence: TGTGCCAGCAGCTTAGGTGAAGGGGCGTCTCAGCCCCAGCATTTT. Using reference TRBV7-2 and TRBJ1-5 for the parts outside the CDR3, the full variable domain is GAGVSQSPSNKVTEKGKDVELRCDPISGHTALYWYRQSLGQGLEFLIYFQGNSAPDKSGLPSDRFSAERTGGSVSTLTIQRTQQEDSAVYLCASSLGEGASQPQHFGDGTRLSIL.

The chain couples TRBV5-1 to TRBJ1-4, with 12 bases identical to TRBD1. After removal of 3 bases from V and 8 bases from J, the junction contained 5 bases not matched to a gene. This CDR3 region has 15 residues. Germline V lookup: CDR1 SGHRS, CDR2 YFSETQ. The CDR3 DNA reads TGCGCCAGCAGCTCGGGACAGGGGGCAAGCGAAAAACTGTTTTTT. Translated: CASSSGQGASEKLFF.

The gene calls are TRBV28 and TRBJ1-1; 7 bases line up with TRBD1. Germline CDR1 is MDHEN and CDR2 is SYDVKM. V lost 11 bases, J lost 6 bases, and 12 bases stayed unmatched. This CDR3 comprises 13 residues. The CDR3 sequence is CASHQGGLAEAFF. DNA of the CDR3: TGTGCCTCCCATCAAGGGGGCTTGGCTGAAGCTTTCTTT.

V is TRBV27 and J is TRBJ1-2; no clear D gene. The CDR3 is 16 amino acids. The germline CDR1 and CDR2 sequences are MNHEY and SMNVEV (reference sequence). Trimming stripped 2 bases from V and 9 bases from J, with 22 bases between. The CDR3 loop reads CASSLLGMDGEGSYTF. The CDR3 coding sequence is TGTGCCAGCAGTTTACTAGGGATGGACGGAGAGGGAAGCTACACCTTC.

This rearrangement joins TRBV2 to TRBJ2-7, with 13 bases identical to TRBD2. J lost 2 bases, V lost 6 bases, and 4 bases had no gene match. CDR3 length: 15 residues. Germline V gene data show CDR1 as SNHLY and CDR2 as FYNNEI. This chain's CDR3 is CASSPTSGGTYEQYV. The CDR3 nucleotides read TGTGCCAGCAGCCCGACTAGCGGGGGGACCTACGAGCAGTACGTC.